A single sample gave rise to the 7 T cell receptor beta chains below, sequenced in a study of post-analysis software for immune sequencing data. Overall study results and limits: Compared with controls, patients had more of five TRBV segments, including TRBV5-6, TRBV5-1 and TRBV20-1.

These receptors' targets are unknown. TCR beta cDNA libraries included unique molecular identifiers. In TCRdb, the PCR reads were re-called with MiXCR into one record per CDR3 protein. The table includes some 690,000 distinct CDR3 sequences, around 60% detected once. Source material: blood. These receptors came from a girl aged 2-15 years with multiple sclerosis.

This chain joins TRBV20-1 and TRBJ2-1, with TRBD2 as a possible D gene (5 bases). V shed 3 bases and J shed 3 bases, with 15 bases lying between them. This CDR3 comprises 15 residues. Per the germline V gene, CDR1 is DFQATT and CDR2 is SNEGSKA (reference sequence). CDR3 loop: CSARPISGVYNEQFF. The CDR3 coding sequence is TGCAGTGCTAGGCCGATCAGCGGAGTCTACAATGAGCAGTTCTTC.

The V gene is TRBV6-5, the J gene TRBJ2-5; weak D call: TRBD1 (8 bases). Germline V gene lookup returns CDR1 MNHEY and CDR2 SVGAGI. V lost 5 bases and J 5 bases, leaving 18 bases between the germline ends. This CDR3 is 15 amino acids long. CDR3 residues: CASSPTTGEGETQYF. CDR3 nucleotides: TGTGCCAGCAGTCCAACGACAGGGGAGGGGGAGACCCAGTACTTC.

J is TRBJ2-3 and V is TRBV4-3; no clear D. The germline V gene encodes CDR1 LGHNA and CDR2 YSLEER. This CDR3 has 14 amino acids. V dropped 0 bases and J dropped 3 bases, with 7 bases sitting between them. In DNA, the CDR3 is TGCGCCAGCAGCCAAGATGAAGCGACAGATACGCAGTATTTT. It codes for CASSQDEATDTQYF.

This clonotype appeared a single time. Germline is not matched at one junction end, which may reflect a read error. V is TRBV27 and J is TRBJ1-6; D possibly corresponds to TRBD1 (5 bases). In germline, CDR1 is MNHEY, CDR2 SMNVEV (reference sequence). The CDR3 totals 14 residues. CDR3 sequence reads: CVSTFLAGRSPLHF. CDR3 DNA sequence: TGTGTCAGCACGTTCTTGGCAGGGCGTTCACCCCTCCACTTT.

V gene TRBV4-1 combines with J gene TRBJ2-7; 10 bases fit TRBD2. The J call is uncertain, as TRBJ2-5 better fits the DNA end. CDR3 size: 18 residues. Germline loops: CDR1 MGHRA, CDR2 YSYEKL. This CDR3 reads CASSQDQASGSAGGTQYF. CDR3 coding DNA: TGCGCCAGCAGCCAAGATCAGGCTAGCGGGAGCGCCGGGGGGACCCAGTACTTC.

The rearrangement links TRBV7-6 to TRBJ1-1; 8 positions match TRBD1. The CDR3 has 17 residues. The junction had 9 bases not matched to a gene; V was cut back by 3 bases and J by 0 bases. The germline V gene has CDR1 SGHVS and CDR2 FNYEAQ. The CDR3 sequence: CASSFPVRGQVNTEAFF. The CDR3 DNA sequence: TGTGCCAGCAGCTTCCCGGTCAGGGGGCAGGTGAACACTGAAGCTTTCTTT.

This clonotype was recorded only once. The rearrangement joins TRBV20-1 to TRBJ2-3, with 8 bases matching TRBD1. CDR1 is DFQATT and CDR2 is SNEGSKA in the germline V gene (reference sequence). V was pared by 5 bases and J by 1 base, with 11 bases of the junction left unmatched. This CDR3 is built from 16 residues. CDR3 sequence: CSACGQGRGRTDTQYF. In DNA form, the CDR3 reads TGCAGTGCTTGTGGACAGGGCAGGGGACGCACAGATACGCAGTATTTT.